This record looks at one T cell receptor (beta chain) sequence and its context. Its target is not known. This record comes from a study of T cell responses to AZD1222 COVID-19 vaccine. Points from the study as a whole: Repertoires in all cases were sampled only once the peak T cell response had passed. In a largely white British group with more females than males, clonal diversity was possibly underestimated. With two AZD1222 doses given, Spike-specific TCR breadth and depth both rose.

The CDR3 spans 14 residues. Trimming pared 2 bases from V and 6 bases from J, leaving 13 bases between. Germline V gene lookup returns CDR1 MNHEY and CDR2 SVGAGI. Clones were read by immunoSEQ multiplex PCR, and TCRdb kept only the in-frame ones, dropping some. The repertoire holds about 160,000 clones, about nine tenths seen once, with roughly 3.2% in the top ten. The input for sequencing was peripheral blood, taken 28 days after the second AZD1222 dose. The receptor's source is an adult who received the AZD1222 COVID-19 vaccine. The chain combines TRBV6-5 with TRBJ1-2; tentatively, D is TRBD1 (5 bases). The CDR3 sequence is CASSYMLGRDGYTF. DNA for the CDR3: TGTGCCAGCAGTTACATGCTGGGGCGGGATGGCTACACCTTC.